This TCR beta chain came from a study of shared clonotypes between healthy human individuals (dated by TCRdb to about 2020). For the wider study: The cohort comprised a couple of women and a few men aged 18 to 49 years. For each donor, CD4 naive and CD4 memory were each given three plates, CD8 naive was given two plates, and CD8 memory was given one plate. Leukapheresis yielded between about 0.85 and 10 billion PBMCs per donor. To increase sequencing depth and limit assay-specific biases, TCR repertoire library preparation and sequencing were carried out by different laboratories using diverse techniques. Blood TCR repertoires of about five healthy adults were deeply sequenced to estimate repertoire size and the extent of clonotype sharing between individuals.

Using the deep immunoSEQ assay, TCR CDR3 regions were amplified from genomic DNA by multiplex PCR. Genomic DNA extracted from each cell subset was distributed evenly over all wells of several immunoSEQ 96-well plates, and each plate served as one replicate. For sorted subsets, each replicate PCR was loaded with about 0.2 ug genomic DNA, equivalent to about 30,000 T cell genomes. Purified libraries were measured with a Qubit 3.0 fluorometer, size-checked on a Bioanalyzer 2100, and measured again with the KAPA Library Quantification kit. Every immunoSEQ 96-well plate was sequenced on a separate single-read 150-cycle Illumina NextSeq 550 flow cell. As for the original processing: Because the immunoSEQ output held only junctional sequences and lacked quality scores, the filtering could not match the filtering applied to full-length reads. Sequences were annotated with PyIR, a Python wrapper for IgBLAST v1.9, using IMGT germline references to assign V/J genes and CDR3. Reads with weak V/J assignments (E-value above 1e-6), missing CDR3, stop codons, out-of-frame junctions, or ambiguous translated residues were removed. V3J clonotypes were defined as sequences sharing the same inferred V gene, J gene, and CDR3 amino acid sequence. Percentage overlap between repertoires was calculated by dividing the number of shared unique clonotypes by the size of the smaller repertoire. RTK rarefaction, the Chao1 estimator, and Recon v2.1 estimates of unobserved clonotypes were used to assess repertoire richness. Generation probabilities were computed with OLGA for all TCRbeta clonotypes obtained by the gDNA method from several donors. Drawn from immuneACCESS, this table holds only the in-frame rearrangements with V and J called that TCRdb kept. Clones are partly lost; checked studies trace under half to an unresolved V gene and leave the rest unexplained. V, J and clone size are those of that table, while D and trimming were read from the DNA. The sample yields 950,000 to 1,100,000 clones; roughly 74% were counted once. Clones ranked in the top ten supply roughly 0.61% of the sample.

Healthy HIV-negative adults with no recently reported acute infections or vaccinations were included as donors. Every donor was a Caucasian adult living in Nashville, Tennessee, USA. CD4+ T cells were enriched by magnetic negative selection, after which naive cells were positively selected on CD45RA and the negative fraction was taken as the memory subset. After blood collection by leukapheresis, PBMCs were isolated using Ficoll-Histopaque density gradient centrifugation and then cryopreserved in the vapor phase of liquid nitrogen. Analytical flow cytometry was used to check the purity and quantity of each magnetically sorted T cell population. Each sorted fraction had its genomic DNA isolated and then quantified by UV absorbance on a Nanodrop 2000c. The full study reports these points: Larger estimated clonotype richness was generally found for naive subsets than for memory subsets. The genetic and exposure-history diversity represented was limited by the small number of donors. Compared with non-shared clonotypes, the clonotypes found in all four sorted-subset donors had higher generation probabilities. Approximately 4.8% of naive CD4, around 3.6% of naive CD8, roughly 2.4% of memory CD4, and 0.4% of memory CD8 clonotypes were shared across a few donors. Rarefaction of sorted-subset datasets indicated incomplete sequencing despite the large sequencing depth. Pairwise subsampling indicated that sequencing depth was expected to affect the degree of clonotype sharing among donors. Sampling was restricted to blood, and TCR repertoires in tissues likely differ from the TCR repertoires found in blood.

CDR1 SGHTA and CDR2 FQGNSA are derived from the germline V gene. The CDR3 holds 13 amino acids from the cysteine to the phenylalanine. The DNA shown is the 39-base CDR3, in frame from base 1. Trimming takes 0 bases from V and 7 bases from J, and the germline ends sit 9 bases apart. A word on this clone: Its antigen target is currently unknown. Per-base qualities were not stored, and no clone one base away is much larger.

The sequenced sample was memory CD4+ T cells from PBMCs. The sample's cell subset or site label, decoded: CD45RA-negative fraction. This receptor was obtained from a man aged 18 to 29 in good health. Some clones in this sample may be carry-over from other donors' samples. Recombination connected TRBV7-2 to TRBJ1-1, with the D gene call left open. The CDR3 loop reads CASSLAGSIEAFF. The DNA reads TGTGCCAGCAGCTTAGCAGGCAGCATTGAAGCTTTCTTT.